This TCR beta chain was found in a study of shared clonotypes between healthy human individuals. For the study at large: Each donor's CD8 memory used one plate, CD8 naive two, each CD4 subset three. General observations from the study: Several donors held roughly 5% of naive CD4 clonotypes in common. Sample collection involved blood only; tissue repertoires are likely different.

With respect to this clone: Its antigen is currently unknown.

Produced via immunoSEQ multiplex PCR; TCRdb's table is partial and in-frame only. The table lists 330,000 or so clones, approximately 79% of them singletons. The study separated CD4+ cells into CD45RA+ naive and CD45RA-negative memory subsets. The CDR3 extends over 17 amino acids. Per germline, CDR1 SEHNR and CDR2 FQNEAQ (reference sequence). The ends lost 1 base at V and 4 bases at J; junction bases unmatched: 6. The source material was memory CD4+ T cells sorted from blood. Sample subset: CD45RA-negative fraction. The receptor comes from a man aged 25 to 40 in good health. The rearrangement joins TRBV7-9 to TRBJ2-2, with 10 bases fitting TRBD2. CDR3 loop: CASSLDSSGSVTGELFF. Here the CDR3 DNA reads TGTGCCAGCAGCTTAGACTCTAGCGGGAGCGTCACCGGGGAGCTGTTTTTT.